This T cell receptor (beta chain) was captured by sequencing in a study of OX40 agonist ivuxolimab in advanced cancers. CDR3 size: 16 residues. Germline assignment: CDR1 ENHRY and CDR2 SYGVKD. With 6 bases clipped from V and 6 bases from J, the junction kept 13 bases outside the gene matches. Method: immunoSEQ multiplex PCR; TCRdb's copy keeps in-frame clones and lacks some. There are fewer than 20,000 clones in the sample; about 90% occur only once, and roughly 25% lies in the top ten. This receptor was taken from an adult with an advanced solid tumor such as melanoma, head and neck, liver or kidney cancer. The rearrangement links TRBV10-3 to TRBJ2-3; TRBD2 matches at 9 bases. The input for sequencing was CD4+ or CD8+ T cells sorted from blood, taken in a trial of the OX40 agonist ivuxolimab. This chain's CDR3 is CAIRTLGAGGRDTQYF. The DNA of the CDR3 is TGTGCCATCAGGACGCTTGGAGCGGGGGGTCGGGATACGCAGTATTTT.